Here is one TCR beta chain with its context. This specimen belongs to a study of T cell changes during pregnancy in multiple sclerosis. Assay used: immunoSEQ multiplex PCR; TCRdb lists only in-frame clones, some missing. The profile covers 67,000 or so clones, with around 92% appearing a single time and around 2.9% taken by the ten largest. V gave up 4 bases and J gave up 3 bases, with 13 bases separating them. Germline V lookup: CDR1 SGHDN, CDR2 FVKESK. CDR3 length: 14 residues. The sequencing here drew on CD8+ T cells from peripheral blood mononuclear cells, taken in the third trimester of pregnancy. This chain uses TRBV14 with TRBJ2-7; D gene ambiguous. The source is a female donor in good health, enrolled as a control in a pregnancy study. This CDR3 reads CASSRRSFLYEQYF. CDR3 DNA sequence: TGTGCCAGCAGCCGCCGGAGCTTTCTCTACGAGCAGTACTTC.